Sequencing of this T cell receptor beta chain was carried out in a study of blood T cell repertoires in COVID-19 (TCRdb year 2020). Background for the entire study: Collaborator samples came from the United States, Italy and Spain and covered acute and convalescent phases of COVID-19. Samples came from the ongoing ImmuneRACE study (first 160 participants) plus 1,254 subjects from 6 global collaborators. The dataset comprised deeply sampled blood TCRbeta repertoires from subjects exposed to, actively infected with, or recovered from COVID-19. The material from the prospective study consisted of cDNA or gDNA derived from T cells, B-cell-depleted T cells, or PBMCs. A freely available public database, intended as a resource for researchers studying the immune response to SARS-CoV-2, is where the repertoires were released. Where HLA class I and class II types were available, the types were taken from metadata supplied by the sample provider, not from assay-based typing. Nearly every sample came with metadata listing a de-identified subject ID, COVID-19 status, age in years and sex.

The immunoSEQ Assay, a bias-controlled multiplex PCR, was used to amplify TCRbeta CDR3 regions from genomic DNA. The study's processing was this. The number of nucleated cells in each sample was estimated by amplification of reference gene primers within the assay. To quantify the absolute abundance of each unique TCRbeta CDR3 rearrangement, sequence reads were collapsed and filtered. For each sample, productive Simpson clonality was calculated by taking the square root of Simpson's diversity index across productive rearrangements. What TCRdb holds here is the immuneACCESS table cut down to in-frame rearrangements. Part of the clones is not present; checked against another copy, under half of the missing clones reflect an unresolved V gene, and the others are unexplained. That table furnishes V, J and clone size, whereas the DNA furnished D and trimming. Across this sample there are 150,000 to 200,000 clones, with 82% seen only once. The ten largest clones add up to over 9.5% of the sample.

Participants in the prospective study were aged roughly 18 to 100 years, lived in about two dozen United States geographic areas, and enrolled through a virtual design. In the prospective study, participants were assigned to cohorts based on the clinical history participants reported in a screening survey and a study questionnaire. ImmuneRACE Cohort 3 recovered participants were defined by two consecutive negative NP/OP PCR tests, healthcare professional clearance, or symptom resolution. Each participant in the prospective study had whole blood, serum and a nasopharyngeal or oropharyngeal swab collected by mobile phlebotomists. Additional blood draws and questionnaires over a 2-month period could optionally be provided by prospective study participants. Before DNA extraction, prospective study blood samples were shipped either frozen or at room temperature. Worth noting for this clone: The antigen it binds to is not known. No much larger clone is present one base from it, and per-base qualities are unavailable.

Broad study findings and their caveats: The amount of clinical and demographic metadata varied by source and participant and was provided uncurated.

Relative to germline, V is missing 4 bases and J is missing 6 bases, with 14 bases of the junction outside any gene match. CDR1 and CDR2 (MNHEY, SMNVEV) derive from the germline V gene (reference sequence). The CDR3 goes from the cysteine to the phenylalanine over 16 residues. The sequence is cut down to CDR3 DNA, 48 bases in frame from base 1. The material sequenced was PBMCs or T cells enriched from blood (not recorded which). This clonotype was obtained from a man aged 40-55 years who had recovered from COVID-19. The sequence is built from TRBV27 and TRBJ1-1; 7 central bases correspond to TRBD1. The nucleotide sequence is given as TGTGCCAGCAGTTCCCCGCCAGGGGGACATTCTCCTGAAGCTTTCTTT. This is translated as CASSSPPGGHSPEAFF.